This T cell receptor (beta chain) stems from a study of blood T cells in healthy people across ages. Deletions cut 4 bases from V and 13 bases from J, with 16 bases between. CDR3 size: 13 residues. CDR1 SGHVS and CDR2 FQNEAQ come from the germline V gene. A second PCR, run for roughly 7 to 12 cycles, used a sample-barcoded 5' primer plus a J-beta primer mix. TCRdb used MiXCR to reprocess the 5' RACE reads, holding one entry per CDR3 protein. The sample records roughly 1,000,000 distinct CDR3 sequences, under 30% being singletons. These same records also appear under a second study, on T cells of mothers and their children.

The chain is built from TRBV7-8 and TRBJ1-4; D gene ambiguous. The TCR sequence derives from a girl between 2 and 10 years old in good health. Sequencing was done on a sample of blood. CDR3 residues: CASSSQVAMGLFF. CDR3 in DNA: TGTGCCAGCAGCTCCCAGGTAGCCATGGGACTGTTTTTT.